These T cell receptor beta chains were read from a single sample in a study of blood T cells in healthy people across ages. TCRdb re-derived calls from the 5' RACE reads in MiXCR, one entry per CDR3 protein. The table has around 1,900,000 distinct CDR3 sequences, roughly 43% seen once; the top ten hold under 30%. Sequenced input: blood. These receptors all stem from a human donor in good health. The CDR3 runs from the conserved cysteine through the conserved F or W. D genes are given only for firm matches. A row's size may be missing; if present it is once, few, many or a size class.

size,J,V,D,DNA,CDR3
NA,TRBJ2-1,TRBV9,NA,TGTGCCAGCAGCACCCAAAGGGACCCGCAGAGGAACAATGAGCAGTTCTTC,CASSTQRDPQRNNEQFF
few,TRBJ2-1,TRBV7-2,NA,TGTGCCAGCAGCTCAAGTTGGGAGGAGTTCTTC,CASSSSWEEFF
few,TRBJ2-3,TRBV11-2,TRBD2,TGTGCCAGCAGCCCATGGACTAGCGGGGGGAACATGGATACGCAGTATTTT,CASSPWTSGGNMDTQYF
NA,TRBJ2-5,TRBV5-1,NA,TGCGCCAGCAGAATAGGGCCCCGCGGGGAAGAGACCCAGTACTTC,CASRIGPRGEETQYF
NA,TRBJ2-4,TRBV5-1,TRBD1,TGCGCCGGCAGCTTGGTGGCGGGACAGGGCTCTAACATTCACTACTTC,CAGSLVAGQGSNIHYF
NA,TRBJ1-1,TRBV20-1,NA,TGCAGTGCTATCCAACGGCCCGTCCGTAGCACTGAAGCTTTCTTT,CSAIQRPVRSTEAFF
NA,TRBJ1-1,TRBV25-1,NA,TGTGCCAGCAGTTCCCAGGGGACCTCGAGCACTGAAGCTTTCTTT,CASSSQGTSSTEAFF
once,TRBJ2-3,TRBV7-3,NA,TGTGCCAGCAGCTTGGGCATTAACGAGGGGGATACGCAGTATTTT,CASSLGINEGDTQYF
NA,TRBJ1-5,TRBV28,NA,TGTGCCAGCAGTTGGCCAGGGATACAGCCCCAGCATTTT,CASSWPGIQPQHF
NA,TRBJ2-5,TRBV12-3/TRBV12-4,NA,TGTACCAGCAGGGAGCTAGGTTCCCAAGAGACCCAGTACTTC,CTSRELGSQETQYF
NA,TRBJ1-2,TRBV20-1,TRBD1,TGCAGTGCTAGAGGGACAGGGGGCGCAGTTAACTATGGCTACACCTTC,CSARGTGGAVNYGYTF
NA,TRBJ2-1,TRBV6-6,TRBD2,TGTGCCAGCAGGCTAGCGGGAAACCTCTCCTACGAGCAGTTCTTC,CASRLAGNLSYEQFF
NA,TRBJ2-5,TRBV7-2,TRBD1,TGTGCCAGCAGCTCACTGCTACAGGGGCAGTACTTC,CASSSLLQGQYF
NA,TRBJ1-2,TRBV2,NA,TGTGCCAGCAGTGACGGGGCTAGGACCTTTAGTGGAAACTATGGCTACACCTTC,CASSDGARTFSGNYGYTF
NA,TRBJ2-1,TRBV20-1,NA,TGCAGTGCTAAGGCATATGAGCAGTTCTTC,CSAKAYEQFF
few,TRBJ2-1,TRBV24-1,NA,TGTGCCACCAGTGACCCTGGGGTTCGGTCCTACAATGAGCAGTTCTTC,CATSDPGVRSYNEQFF
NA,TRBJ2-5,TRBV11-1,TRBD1,TGTGCCAGCAGCTCCAGAGGGGGCCGAAGGGAGACCCAGTACTTC,CASSSRGGRRETQYF
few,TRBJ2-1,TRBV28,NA,TGTGCCAGCAGTTTAGATACAGGGTTCGCCAGTGAGCAGTTCTTC,CASSLDTGFASEQFF
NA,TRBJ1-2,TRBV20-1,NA,TGCAGTGCTAGGGAGCCCGGGCGAACCTATGGCTACACCTTC,CSAREPGRTYGYTF
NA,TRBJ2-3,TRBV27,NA,TGTGCCAGCGGGAGTACCGCAGATACGCAGTATTTT,CASGSTADTQYF
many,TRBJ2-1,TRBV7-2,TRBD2,TGTGCCAGCAGCCCCAGACTAGCGGGGGGCTACAATGAGCAGTTCTTC,CASSPRLAGGYNEQFF
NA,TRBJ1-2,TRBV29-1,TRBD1,TGCAGCGGGGAGGGGACAGAATATGGCTACACCTTC,CSGEGTEYGYTF
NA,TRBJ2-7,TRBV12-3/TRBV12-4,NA,TGTGCCAGCAGTTTAGACGTGGGCTCAGGCGAGCAGTACTTC,CASSLDVGSGEQYF